These T cell receptor beta chains were read from a single sample in a study of technical replicates of blood from several donors. The data were produced by immunoSEQ multiplex PCR, yet TCRdb's version contains in-frame clones alone and is incomplete. Among roughly 72,000 clones, roughly 97% were seen once, and the ten largest hold approximately 0.3%. The sample consisted of T cells isolated from PBMCs. Source of these receptors: a human donor in good health. Each CDR3 is given with its conserved first and last residue. Fields, in order: J gene, V gene, CDR3 protein.

TRBJ2-1 | TRBV21-1 | CASSKGEKREGRKNNEQFF
TRBJ2-1 | TRBV6-5 | CASSSAKQGGYNEQFF
TRBJ2-7 | TRBV28 | CASSTSSGRVIYEQYF
TRBJ2-5 | TRBV7-2 | CASSSKRGLARGETQYF
TRBJ1-1 | TRBV21-1 | CASSKAMGPGCWTEAFF
TRBJ2-1 | TRBV4-3 | CASSHPNSANEQFF
TRBJ2-7 | TRBV27 | CASSLFAGIYEQYF
TRBJ1-1 | TRBV30 | CAWSAGNTEAFF
TRBJ2-7 | TRBV2 | CASIDPSGLYEQYF
TRBJ1-2 | TRBV11-2 | CASSLVPGGHYGYTF
TRBJ2-3 | TRBV7-9 | CASSLLLTDTQYF
TRBJ2-2 | TRBV19 | CASSIEEELSAGELFF
TRBJ2-3 | TRBV9 | CASSAGPGGFTDTQYF
TRBJ2-6 | TRBV28 | CASSSYRVWGANVLTF
TRBJ2-2 | TRBV21-1 | CASSKRPPGQGAGELFF
TRBJ1-2 | TRBV29-1 | CSVPRTGEDYGYTF
TRBJ2-7 | TRBV27 | CASSLEREVIYEQYF
TRBJ1-3 | TRBV4-3 | CASSLWSGLSGNTIYF
TRBJ2-1 | TRBV19 | CASSMTSSYNEQFF
TRBJ1-4 | TRBV5-1 | CASSISTATNEKLFF
TRBJ1-2 | TRBV30 | CAWSRTGGRGGYTF
TRBJ2-3 | TRBV6-4 | CASSDSRGGTQYF
TRBJ2-1 | TRBV11-2 | CASSASFTAHEQFF
TRBJ2-1 | TRBV7-3 | CASSLAGGGSEQFF
TRBJ2-2 | TRBV10-3 | CAIGGLAANTGELFF
TRBJ1-1 | TRBV6-5 | CASSYGQNTEAFF
TRBJ2-7 | TRBV2 | CASSSLAGVTYEQYF
TRBJ2-7 | TRBV5-1 | CASSLASSYEQYF
TRBJ2-7 | TRBV29-1 | CSVASGTGQLEQYF
TRBJ2-7 | TRBV19 | CAAGRGLYEQYF
TRBJ2-7 | TRBV11-3 | CASSQLTGGSYEQYF
TRBJ2-3 | TRBV9 | CASSVDRGLTSTDTQYF
TRBJ2-3 | TRBV13 | CASSLVRDRLKFTDTQYF
TRBJ2-7 | TRBV28 | CASSFGSGYSYEQYF
TRBJ2-7 | TRBV19 | CASRGQGFYEQYF
TRBJ2-4 | TRBV7-2 | CASRHIAGTGAKNIQYF
TRBJ2-5 | TRBV11-3 | CASSLRTSGVQETQYF